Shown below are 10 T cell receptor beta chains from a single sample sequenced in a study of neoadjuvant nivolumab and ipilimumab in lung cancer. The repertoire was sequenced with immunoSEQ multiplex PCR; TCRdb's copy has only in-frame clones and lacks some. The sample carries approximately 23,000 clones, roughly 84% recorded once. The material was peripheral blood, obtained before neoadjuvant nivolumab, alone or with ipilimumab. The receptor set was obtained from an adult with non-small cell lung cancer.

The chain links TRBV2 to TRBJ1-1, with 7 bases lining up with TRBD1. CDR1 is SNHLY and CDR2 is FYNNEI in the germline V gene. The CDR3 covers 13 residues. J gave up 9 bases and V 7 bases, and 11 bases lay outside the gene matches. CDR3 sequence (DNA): TGTGCCAGCAAAGGGCGGGGGACAGAAAAAGCTTTCTTT. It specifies CASKGRGTEKAFF.

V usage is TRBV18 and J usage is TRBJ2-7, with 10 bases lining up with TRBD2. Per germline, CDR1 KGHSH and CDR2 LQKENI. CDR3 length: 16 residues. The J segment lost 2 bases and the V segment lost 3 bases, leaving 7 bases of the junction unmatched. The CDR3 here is CASSPFLAGEPYEQYF. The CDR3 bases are TGTGCCAGCTCACCGTTCCTAGCGGGAGAACCCTACGAGCAGTACTTC.

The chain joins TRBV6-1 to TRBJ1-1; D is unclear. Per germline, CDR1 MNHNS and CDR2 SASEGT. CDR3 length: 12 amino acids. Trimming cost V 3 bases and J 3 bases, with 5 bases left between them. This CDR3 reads CASSESHTEAFF. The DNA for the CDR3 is TGTGCCAGCAGTGAGAGTCACACTGAAGCTTTCTTT.

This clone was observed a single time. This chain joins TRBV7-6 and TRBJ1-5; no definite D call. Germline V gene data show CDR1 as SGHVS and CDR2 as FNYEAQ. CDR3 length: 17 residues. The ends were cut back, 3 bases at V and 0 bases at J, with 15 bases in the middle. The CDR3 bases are TGTGCCAGCAGCTTGGCGTCGGATCTTTATAGCAATCAGCCCCAGCATTTT. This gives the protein CASSLASDLYSNQPQHF.

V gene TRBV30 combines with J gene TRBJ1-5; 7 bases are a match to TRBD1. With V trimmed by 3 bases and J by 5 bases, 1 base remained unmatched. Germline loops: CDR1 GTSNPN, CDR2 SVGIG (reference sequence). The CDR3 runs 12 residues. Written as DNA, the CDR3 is TGTGCCTGGAGCGGACAGGATCAGCCCCAGCATTTT. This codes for CAWSGQDQPQHF. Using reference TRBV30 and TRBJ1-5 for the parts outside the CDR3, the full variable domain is SQTIHQWPATLVQPVGSPLSLECTVEGTSNPNLYWYRQAAGRGLQLLFYSVGIGQISSEVPQNLSASRPQDRQFILSSKKLLLSDSGFYLCAWSGQDQPQHFGDGTRLSIL.

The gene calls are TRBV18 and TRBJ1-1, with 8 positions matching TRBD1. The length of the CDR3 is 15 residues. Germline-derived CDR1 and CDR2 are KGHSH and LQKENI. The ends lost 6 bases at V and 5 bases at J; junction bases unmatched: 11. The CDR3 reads CASSLTTGVVTEAFF. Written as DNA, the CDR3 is TGTGCCAGCTCGCTCACGACAGGGGTAGTTACTGAAGCTTTCTTT.

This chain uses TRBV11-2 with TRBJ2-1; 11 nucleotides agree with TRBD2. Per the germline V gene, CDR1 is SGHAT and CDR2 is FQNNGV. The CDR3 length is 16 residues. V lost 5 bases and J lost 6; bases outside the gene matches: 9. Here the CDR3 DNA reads TGTGCCAGCAGCGTAGCATTAGCGGGAGGGGGCAATGAGCAGTTCTTC. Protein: CASSVALAGGGNEQFF.

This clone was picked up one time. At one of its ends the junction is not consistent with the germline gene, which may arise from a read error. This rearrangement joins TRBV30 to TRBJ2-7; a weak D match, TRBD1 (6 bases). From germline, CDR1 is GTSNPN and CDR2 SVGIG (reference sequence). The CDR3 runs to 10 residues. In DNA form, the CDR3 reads TGTGCCTGGGGGGGACAACAACCTTCCTTC. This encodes CAWGGQQPSF.

The CDR3 protein is CASSSRFQGQPQHF. CDR3 in DNA: TGTGCCAGCAGTTCTAGATTCCAGGGGCAGCCCCAGCATTTT. J is TRBJ1-5 and V is TRBV2, with a tentative D call TRBD1 (6 bases). CDR3 length: 14 residues. The germline V gene has CDR1 SNHLY and CDR2 FYNNEI. V lost 5 bases and J 7 bases, leaving 15 bases between the germline ends.

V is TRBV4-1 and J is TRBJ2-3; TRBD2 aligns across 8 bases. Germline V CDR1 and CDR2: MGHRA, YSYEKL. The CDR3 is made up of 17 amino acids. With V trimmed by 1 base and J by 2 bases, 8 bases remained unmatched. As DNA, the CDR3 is TGCGCCAGCAGCCAAGGCGCTAGCGGGCATTACACAGATACGCAGTATTTT. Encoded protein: CASSQGASGHYTDTQYF.